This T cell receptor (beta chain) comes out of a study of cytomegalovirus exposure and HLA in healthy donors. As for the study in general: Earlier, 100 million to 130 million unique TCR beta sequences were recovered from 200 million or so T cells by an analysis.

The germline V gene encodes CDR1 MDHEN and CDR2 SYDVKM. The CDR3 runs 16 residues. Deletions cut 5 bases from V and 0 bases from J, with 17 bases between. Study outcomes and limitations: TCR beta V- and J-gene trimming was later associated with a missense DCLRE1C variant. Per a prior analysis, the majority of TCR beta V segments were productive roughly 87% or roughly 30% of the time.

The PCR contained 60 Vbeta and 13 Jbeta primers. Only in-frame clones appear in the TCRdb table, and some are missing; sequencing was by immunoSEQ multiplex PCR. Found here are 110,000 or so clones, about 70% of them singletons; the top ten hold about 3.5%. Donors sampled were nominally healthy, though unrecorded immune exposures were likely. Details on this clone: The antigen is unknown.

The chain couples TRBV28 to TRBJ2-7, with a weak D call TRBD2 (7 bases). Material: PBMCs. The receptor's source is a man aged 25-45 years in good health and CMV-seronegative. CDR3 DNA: TGTGCCAGCAGTACCCCAGGGGAGGGGGTCTCCTACGAGCAGTACTTC. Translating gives CASSTPGEGVSYEQYF.